Sequencing of this TCR beta chain was carried out in a study of identifying expanded T cells in peripheral blood. Study outcomes and limitations: Clone count variance between roughly 2-week samples rose with total template count. Over approximately two and four weeks, about 16.4 and 19 clones changed, versus around 1.3 between replicates.

Collection occurred without any documented infections or immune events in donors. The data were produced by immunoSEQ multiplex PCR, yet TCRdb's version contains in-frame clones alone and is incomplete. The sample has roughly 100,000 clones, around nine tenths seen once. The CDR3 is 17 amino acids. V was shortened by 1 base and J by 0 bases, with 15 bases between the two germline ends. Germline CDR1 and CDR2: SGHAT and FQNNGV. This clone was seen repeatedly, ten times or more. Its antigen is not identified. The clonotype originates from a person aged 18-69 years in good health. J is TRBJ1-2 and V is TRBV11-2; D perhaps matches TRBD1 (6 bases). Specimen: blood. The CDR3 loop is CASSLVVGTSTNYGYTF. The CDR3 coding sequence is TGTGCCAGCAGCTTAGTAGTAGGGACATCCACTAACTATGGCTACACCTTC.